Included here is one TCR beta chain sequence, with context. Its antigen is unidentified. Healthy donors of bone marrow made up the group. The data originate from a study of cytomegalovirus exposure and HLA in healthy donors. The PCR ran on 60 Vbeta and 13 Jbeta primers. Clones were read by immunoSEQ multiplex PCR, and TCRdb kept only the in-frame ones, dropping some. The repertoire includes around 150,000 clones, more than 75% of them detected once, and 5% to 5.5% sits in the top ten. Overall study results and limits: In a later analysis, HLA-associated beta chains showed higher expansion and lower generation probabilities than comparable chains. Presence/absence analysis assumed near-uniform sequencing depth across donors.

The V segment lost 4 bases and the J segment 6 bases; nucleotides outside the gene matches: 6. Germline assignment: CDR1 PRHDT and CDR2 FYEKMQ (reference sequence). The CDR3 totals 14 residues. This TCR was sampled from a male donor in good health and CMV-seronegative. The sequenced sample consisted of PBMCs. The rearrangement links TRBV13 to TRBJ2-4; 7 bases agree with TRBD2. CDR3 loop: CASSSSWGGNIQYF. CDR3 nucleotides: TGTGCCAGCAGCTCTAGTTGGGGGGGAAACATTCAGTACTTC.